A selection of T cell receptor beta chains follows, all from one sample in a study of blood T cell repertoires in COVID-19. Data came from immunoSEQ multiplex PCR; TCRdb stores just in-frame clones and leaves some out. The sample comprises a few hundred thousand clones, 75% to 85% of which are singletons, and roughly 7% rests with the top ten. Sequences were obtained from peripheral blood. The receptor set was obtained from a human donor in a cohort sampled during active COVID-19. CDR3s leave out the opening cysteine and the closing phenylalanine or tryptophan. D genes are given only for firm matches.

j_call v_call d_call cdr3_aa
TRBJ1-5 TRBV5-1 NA ASSLGPTIRDGGVSNQPQH
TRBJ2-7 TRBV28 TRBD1 ASSWPLRTGGYEQY
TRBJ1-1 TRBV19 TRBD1 ASRTGGAGMNTEAF
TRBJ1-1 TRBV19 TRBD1 ASSRGQGAITEAF
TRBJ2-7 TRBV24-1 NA ATGGGGGETEEQY
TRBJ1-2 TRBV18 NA ASSRDREYGYT
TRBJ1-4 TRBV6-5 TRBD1 ASTSLGQDNEKLF
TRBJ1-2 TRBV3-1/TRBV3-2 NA ASSQAGDGYT
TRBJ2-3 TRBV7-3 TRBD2 ASSAHPSGTTDTQY
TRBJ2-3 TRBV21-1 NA ARTAGPSFPLLGREVRY
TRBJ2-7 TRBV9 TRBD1 ASSVGNNRGSYEQY
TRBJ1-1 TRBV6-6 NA ASSYTGRLNTEAF
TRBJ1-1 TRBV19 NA ASSNWKWGGVSATEAF
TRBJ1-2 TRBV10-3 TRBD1 ATRDRGPPPQGGYT
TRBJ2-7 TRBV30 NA AWSKITDEQY